The 20 T cell receptor beta chains presented below share a single source sample, sequenced in a study of OX40 agonist ivuxolimab in advanced cancers. Only in-frame clones appear in the TCRdb table, and some are missing; sequencing was by immunoSEQ multiplex PCR. The repertoire holds 30,000 to 40,000 clones, over 85% seen once, with over 8.5% in the top ten. The sequencing here drew on CD4+ or CD8+ T cells sorted from blood, taken in a trial of the OX40 agonist ivuxolimab. All receptors derive from an adult with an advanced solid tumor such as melanoma, head and neck, liver or kidney cancer.

V gene TRBV7-2 combines with J gene TRBJ2-5; D is ambiguous. The germline V gene has CDR1 SGHTA and CDR2 FQGNSA. There are 14 residues in the CDR3. Trimming shortened V by 0 bases and J by 1 base, and 6 bases separated the two germline ends. CDR3 residues: CASSLAQAQETQYF. DNA of the CDR3: TGTGCCAGCAGCTTAGCCCAGGCCCAAGAGACCCAGTACTTC.

In this sample, this clone turned up once. The V and J genes are TRBV5-4 and TRBJ2-1, with TRBD1 matching over 7 bases. The V segment lost 3 bases and the J segment 10 bases; nucleotides outside the gene matches: 7. The CDR3 has 13 amino acids. Per the germline V gene, CDR1 is SGHNT and CDR2 is YYREEE (reference sequence). The CDR3 DNA reads as TGTGCCAGCAGCTCCCACAGGGGTCGGGAGCAGTTCTTC. Residues: CASSSHRGREQFF.

The CDR3: CASSPPLTGPGSYEQYF. CDR3 DNA sequence: TGTGCCAGCTCACCCCCCCTAACGGGTCCTGGTTCCTACGAGCAGTACTTC. This chain joins TRBV18 and TRBJ2-7; no clear D gene. Germline V CDR1 and CDR2: KGHSH, LQKENI. The CDR3 is 17 amino acids. V was clipped by 3 bases and J by 1 base, with 19 bases between them.

Here the CDR3 reads CASSQPGTPEQFF. Here the CDR3 DNA reads TGCGCCAGCAGCCAGCCCGGGACGCCTGAGCAGTTCTTC. The chain uses TRBV4-1 and TRBJ2-1; D possibly uses TRBD1 or TRBD2 (5 bases each). Germline lookup yields CDR1 MGHRA and CDR2 YSYEKL. The CDR3 spans 13 residues. Trimming took 3 bases from V and 9 from J, leaving 12 bases between them.

The chain carries TRBV11-2 and TRBJ2-7, with 9 positions matching TRBD2. CDR3 length equals 14 residues. With V trimmed by 6 bases and J by 2 bases, 5 bases remained unmatched. CDR1 and CDR2 (germline): SGHAT, FQNNGV. CDR3 sequence reads: CASRLGLATYEQYF. CDR3 nucleotides: TGTGCCAGCAGACTGGGACTAGCTACCTACGAGCAGTACTTC.

The rearrangement uses TRBV18 and TRBJ1-1; D remains unclear. V was clipped by 4 bases and J by 4 bases, with 13 bases between them. The CDR3 runs to 14 residues. Germline CDR1 reads KGHSH; CDR2 reads LQKENI. The CDR3 loop reads CASSRAPGSTEAFF. In nucleotides, the CDR3 is TGTGCCAGCTCACGCGCCCCGGGGAGCACTGAAGCTTTCTTT.

This chain connects TRBV11-1 to TRBJ2-1, with a possible D match to TRBD2 (6 bases). Looked up from germline, CDR1 is SGHAT and CDR2 is FQDESV (reference sequence). With 7 bases removed from V and 8 bases from J, the gap between germline ends came to 18 bases. This CDR3 has 14 residues. The CDR3: CASMLRSRGDEQFF. The CDR3 DNA sequence: TGTGCCAGCATGTTGCGCTCGCGCGGGGATGAGCAGTTCTTC.

This chain connects TRBV7-3 to TRBJ1-3; D might be TRBD1 (5 bases). Germline V gene lookup returns CDR1 SGHTA and CDR2 FQGTGA. The CDR3 contains 15 residues. V was shortened by 5 bases and J by 2 bases, with 13 bases between the two germline ends. In DNA, the CDR3 is TGTGCCAGCAGCCAGTCGGGGGTGGCTGGAAACACCATATATTTT. Translated, it gives CASSQSGVAGNTIYF.

The chain is built from TRBV19 and TRBJ1-1, with 8 bases lining up with TRBD1. V shed 3 bases, J shed 7 bases, and the junction held 16 bases outside the gene matches. The germline CDR1 and CDR2 sequences are LNHDA and SQIVND (reference sequence). This CDR3 is 17 amino acids long. The CDR3 DNA reads as TGTGCCAGTAGTATCGACTTCCGGGACAGGAGTTTTTTTGAAGCTTTCTTT. Protein sequence: CASSIDFRDRSFFEAFF. Drawing the rest from reference TRBV19 and TRBJ1-1, the complete variable domain is DGGITQSPKYLFRKEGQNVTLSCEQNLNHDAMYWYRQDPGQGLRLIYYSQIVNDFQKGDIAEGYSVSREKKESFPLTVTSAQKNPTAFYLCASSIDFRDRSFFEAFFGQGTRLTVV.

The chain carries TRBV19 and TRBJ2-2; 10 nucleotides agree with TRBD2. This CDR3 contains 15 residues. Germline-derived CDR1 and CDR2 are LNHDA and SQIVND (reference sequence). The V segment lost 4 bases and the J segment 4 bases; nucleotides outside the gene matches: 3. The CDR3 coding sequence is TGTGCCAGTAGTAGGACTAGCGGCCTCACCGGGGAGCTGTTTTTT. Residues: CASSRTSGLTGELFF.

The chain employs TRBV7-8 and TRBJ2-7, with D possibly being TRBD1 (5 bases). V lost 6 bases and J 5 bases, leaving 14 bases between the germline ends. Germline CDR1 and CDR2: SGHVS and FQNEAQ. The CDR3 is made up of 13 amino acids. The CDR3 protein is CASRLPSGNEQYF. In nucleotides, the CDR3 is TGTGCCAGCAGATTACCCTCAGGGAACGAGCAGTACTTC.

This chain joins TRBV19 and TRBJ2-1, with D hard to call. V was shortened by 3 bases and J by 3 bases, with 12 bases between the two germline ends. Germline CDR1 reads LNHDA; CDR2 reads SQIVND (reference sequence). The CDR3 is 15 amino acids. The CDR3 bases are TGTGCCAGTAGTATTTATAGGGCGAACTACAATGAGCAGTTCTTC. The encoded protein is CASSIYRANYNEQFF.

The CDR3 nucleotides are TGTGCCAGCAGCCAATCAGCCAGGGGTGGCAATGAGCAGTTCTTC. It specifies CASSQSARGGNEQFF. This rearrangement joins TRBV16 to TRBJ2-1, with TRBD1 as a possible D gene (6 bases). The V end was cut by 0 bases, the J end by 6 bases, with 12 bases between. This CDR3 comprises 15 residues. Germline V gene sequence: CDR1 KGHSY, CDR2 FQNENV.

The V and J genes are TRBV11-3 and TRBJ2-1, with TRBD1 as a possible D gene (7 bases). CDR1 is SGHNT and CDR2 is YENEEA in the germline V gene. The ends were cut back, 5 bases at V and 0 bases at J, with 17 bases in the middle. This CDR3 region has 17 residues. The CDR3 is CASSQGGPGLSYNEQFF. The CDR3 DNA reads TGTGCCAGCAGCCAGGGGGGACCGGGGCTCTCCTACAATGAGCAGTTCTTC.

The V and J genes are TRBV28 and TRBJ1-1; D ambiguous. The CDR3 contains 13 residues. Germline lookup yields CDR1 MDHEN and CDR2 SYDVKM. Trimming removed 5 bases at V and 0 bases at J, with 7 bases between. CDR3 amino acids: CASSETVNTEAFF. The CDR3 DNA follows: TGTGCCAGCAGTGAAACAGTGAACACTGAAGCTTTCTTT.

J is TRBJ1-4 and V is TRBV6-5; TRBD1 might be the D (5 bases). V lost 0 bases and J 7 bases, leaving 9 bases between the germline ends. The CDR3 has 14 amino acids. Germline V gene lookup returns CDR1 MNHEY and CDR2 SVGAGI. As DNA, the CDR3 is TGTGCCAGCAGTTACTCAGGGGTTGCTGAAAAACTGTTTTTT. Its protein product is CASSYSGVAEKLFF.

The chain carries TRBV7-9 and TRBJ1-2; no definite D call. CDR3 length: 13 residues. Per germline, CDR1 SEHNR and CDR2 FQNEAQ (reference sequence). Trimming removed 1 base from V and 8 bases from J, with 11 bases in between. DNA of the CDR3: TGTGCCAGCAGCTTAGAAGGGTCGGAAGGCTACACCTTC. It is translated as CASSLEGSEGYTF.

This rearrangement joins TRBV7-2 to TRBJ1-6, with D unresolved. The CDR3 extends over 17 amino acids. CDR1 is SGHTA, CDR2 FQGNSA, per germline. V was cut by 2 bases and J by 5 bases, with 16 bases left in between. The CDR3 reads CASSLRVAVIDNSPLHF. CDR3 in DNA: TGTGCCAGCAGCTTAAGGGTGGCCGTTATTGATAATTCACCCCTCCACTTT.

This chain joins TRBV18 and TRBJ1-2, with 8 bases fitting TRBD1. V shed 6 bases, J shed 7 bases, and the junction held 7 bases outside the gene matches. The length of the CDR3 is 13 residues. Per germline, CDR1 KGHSH and CDR2 LQKENI. In DNA, the CDR3 is TGTGCCAGCTCGCCGACAGGGGAAATTGGCTACACCTTC. This encodes CASSPTGEIGYTF.

The rearrangement joins TRBV27 to TRBJ2-7; 9 bases line up with TRBD2. The trim removed 2 bases at V and 4 bases at J, leaving 6 bases unmatched. Germline V gene data show CDR1 as MNHEY and CDR2 as SMNVEV (reference sequence). CDR3 length: 15 amino acids. CDR3 amino acids: CASSLGGSGRYEQYF. The CDR3 coding sequence is TGTGCCAGCAGTTTAGGGGGTAGCGGGAGATACGAGCAGTACTTC.